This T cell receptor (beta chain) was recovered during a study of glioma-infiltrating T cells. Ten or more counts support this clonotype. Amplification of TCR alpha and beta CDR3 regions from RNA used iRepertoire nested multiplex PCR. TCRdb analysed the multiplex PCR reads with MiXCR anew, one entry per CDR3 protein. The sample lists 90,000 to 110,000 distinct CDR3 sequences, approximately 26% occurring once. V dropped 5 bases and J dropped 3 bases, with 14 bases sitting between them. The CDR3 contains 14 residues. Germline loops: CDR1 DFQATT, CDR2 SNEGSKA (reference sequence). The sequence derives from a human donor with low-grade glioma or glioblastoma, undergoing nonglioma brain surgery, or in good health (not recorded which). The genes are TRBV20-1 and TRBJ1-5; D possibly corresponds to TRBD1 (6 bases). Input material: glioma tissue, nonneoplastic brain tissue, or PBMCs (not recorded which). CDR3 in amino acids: CSAPVGAFNQPQHF. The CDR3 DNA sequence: TGCAGTGCTCCCGTGGGGGCTTTCAATCAGCCCCAGCATTTT.